In its sample, the clone carrying this T cell receptor beta chain was seen many times. The antigen remains unidentified. These data originate in a study of neurological immune-mediated disorders. The making of cDNA relied on 5'RACE with 10-nucleotide random UMIs. From the 5' RACE reads, TCRdb called clonotypes with MiXCR, one entry per CDR3 protein. The data contain some 100,000 distinct CDR3 sequences, about 13% of them seen just once; the ten biggest clones take up approximately 5%. Time point defined: longitudinal time-point 2. Germline CDR1 DFQATT, CDR2 SNEGSKA (reference sequence). The CDR3 has 15 amino acids. Germline trimming cut 3 bases from V and 6 bases from J; bases unmatched to any gene: 11. Notes on the study in general: HTLV-1-associated myelopathy displayed the greatest TCR clonal expansion, and multiple sclerosis exhibited the smallest, lower than that of healthy controls.

The receptor's source is a female donor with HTLV-1-associated myelopathy (HAM/TSP). J is TRBJ2-7 and V is TRBV20-1; 10 bases match TRBD1. Sequencing used PBMCs. CDR3 DNA sequence: TGCAGTGCTAGGTCATGGGGGACAGGGGTCGGCGAGCAGTACTTC. Its protein is CSARSWGTGVGEQYF.